This entry is about one TCR beta chain. The CDR3 contains 15 residues. V shed 3 bases and J shed 11 bases, with 22 bases lying between them. Germline CDR1 is MNHNS and CDR2 is SASEGT. Profiled with immunoSEQ multiplex PCR; TCRdb holds only in-frame clones, not every one. In the table there are about 120,000 clones, roughly 70% of which are singletons. These data come from a study of shared clonotypes between healthy human individuals. The rearrangement links TRBV6-1 to TRBJ2-5; tentative D call: TRBD2 (6 bases). The source of this sequence is a woman aged 25-40 years in good health. Sequencing was done on a sample of memory CD8+ T cells sorted from blood. Stated subset: CD45RO+ cells pooled with CCR7-negative TemRA cells. This chain's CDR3 is CASSDFRGGPGEQYF. The CDR3, as DNA: TGTGCCAGCAGTGATTTTCGGGGCGGCCCGGGGGAGCAGTACTTC.